This TCR beta chain originates from a study of shared clonotypes between healthy human individuals. At a deep level, the assay was run. Clones were read by immunoSEQ multiplex PCR, and TCRdb kept only the in-frame ones, dropping some. The data contain about 2.1 million clones, 85% to 95% of them singletons. Study results and limitations: Even with large depth, rarefaction showed that sorted-subset sequencing was incomplete.

Regarding this clone: Its target is unknown.

Germline CDR1 is SGHNT and CDR2 is YYREEE (reference sequence). J gave up 1 base and V 4 bases, and 7 bases lay outside the gene matches. This CDR3 is built from 18 residues. Naivety among CD8 cells was defined by CD45RO negativity and positive CCR7 selection, thereby excluding terminally differentiated effector memory CD45RA+ cells. This sequence joins TRBV5-4 and TRBJ2-2; 13 positions match TRBD2. This TCR derives from a man aged 18-30 years in good health. Some clones in this sample may be carry-over from other donors' samples. What was sequenced was naive CD8+ T cells from PBMCs. In DNA form, the CDR3 reads TGTGCCAGCAGCCGCAAGGGGACTAGCGGGGTGAACACCGGGGAGCTGTTTTTT. Translating gives CASSRKGTSGVNTGELFF.